A few counts support the clone carrying this T cell receptor (beta chain). As yet, its antigen is unknown. The data derive from a study of spatial heterogeneity in lung cancer. Study-wide findings and caveats: Detection of ubiquitous tumor TCRs in blood was higher at resection than follow-up.

Described time point: sample taken at primary tumor resection. The donors comprised some 72 untreated early-stage non-small cell lung cancer patients. Each molecule of TCR cDNA was tagged with one unique molecular identifier. TCRdb passed the 5' RACE reads through MiXCR, listing each CDR3 protein once. This sample has around 10,000 distinct CDR3 sequences, with more than 3% found just once. This CDR3 contains 13 residues. V dropped 6 bases and J dropped 5; count of bases not matched to a gene: 7. In germline, CDR1 is DFQATT, CDR2 SNEGSKA (reference sequence). The rearrangement uses TRBV20-1 and TRBJ1-2, with 9 bases fitting TRBD1. The sequence came from a female donor with early-stage non-small cell lung cancer. Sequencing was performed on PBMCs, taken at surgery. The DNA for the CDR3 is TGCAGTGCCCAAACAGGGGGCGGGTATGGCTACACCTTC. It is translated as CSAQTGGGYGYTF.